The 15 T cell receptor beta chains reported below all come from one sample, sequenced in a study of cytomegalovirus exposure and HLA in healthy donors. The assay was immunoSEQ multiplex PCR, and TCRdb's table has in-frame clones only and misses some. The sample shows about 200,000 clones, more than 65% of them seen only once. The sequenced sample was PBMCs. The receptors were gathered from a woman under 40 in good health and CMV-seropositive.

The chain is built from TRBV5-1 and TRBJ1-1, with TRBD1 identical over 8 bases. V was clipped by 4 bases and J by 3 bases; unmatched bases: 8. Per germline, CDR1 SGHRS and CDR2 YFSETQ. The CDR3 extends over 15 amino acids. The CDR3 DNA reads TGCGCCAGCAGCACCGACAGGGGAGCCGACACTGAAGCTTTCTTT. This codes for CASSTDRGADTEAFF.

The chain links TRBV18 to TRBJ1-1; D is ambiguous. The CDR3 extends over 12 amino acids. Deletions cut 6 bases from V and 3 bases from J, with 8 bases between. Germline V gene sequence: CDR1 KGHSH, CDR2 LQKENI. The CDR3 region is CASSFRDTEAFF. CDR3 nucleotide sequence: TGTGCCAGCTCCTTCCGGGACACTGAAGCTTTCTTT. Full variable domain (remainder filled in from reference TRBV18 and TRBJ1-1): NAGVMQNPRHLVRRRGQEARLRCSPMKGHSHVYWYRQLPEEGLKFMVYLQKENIIDESGMPKERFSAEFPKEGPSILRIQQVVRGDSAAYFCASSFRDTEAFFGQGTRLTVV.

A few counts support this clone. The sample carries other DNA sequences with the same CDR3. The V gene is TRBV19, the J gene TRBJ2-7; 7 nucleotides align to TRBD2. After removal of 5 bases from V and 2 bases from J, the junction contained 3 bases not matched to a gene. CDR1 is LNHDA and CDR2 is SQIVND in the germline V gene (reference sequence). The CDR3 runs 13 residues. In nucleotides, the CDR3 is TGTGCCAGTAGTTCTGCGGGAGCCTACGAGCAGTACTTC. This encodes CASSSAGAYEQYF.

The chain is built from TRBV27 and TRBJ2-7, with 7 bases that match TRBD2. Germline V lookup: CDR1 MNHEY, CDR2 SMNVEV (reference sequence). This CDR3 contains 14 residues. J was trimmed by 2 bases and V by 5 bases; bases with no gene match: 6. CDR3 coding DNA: TGTGCCAGCAGTATCGTAGCGGGTCCCTACGAGCAGTACTTC. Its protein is CASSIVAGPYEQYF.

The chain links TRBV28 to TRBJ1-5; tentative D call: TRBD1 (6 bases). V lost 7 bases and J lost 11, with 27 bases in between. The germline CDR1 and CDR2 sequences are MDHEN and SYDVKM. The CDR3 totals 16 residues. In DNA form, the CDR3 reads TGTGCCAGCACCGAACCCAAGGGGCAGGGGCCGCGGTCCCAGCATTTT. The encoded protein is CASTEPKGQGPRSQHF. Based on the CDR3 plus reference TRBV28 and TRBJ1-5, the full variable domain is DVKVTQSSRYLVKRTGEKVFLECVQDMDHENMFWYRQDPGLGLRLIYFSYDVKMKEKGDIPEGYSVSREKKERFSLILESASTNQTSMYLCASTEPKGQGPRSQHFGDGTRLSIL.

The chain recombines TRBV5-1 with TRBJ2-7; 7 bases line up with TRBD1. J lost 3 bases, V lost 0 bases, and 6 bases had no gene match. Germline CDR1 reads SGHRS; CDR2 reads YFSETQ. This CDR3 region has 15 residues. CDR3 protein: CASSLATGSFYEQYF. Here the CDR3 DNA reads TGCGCCAGCAGCTTGGCGACAGGGAGCTTCTACGAGCAGTACTTC.

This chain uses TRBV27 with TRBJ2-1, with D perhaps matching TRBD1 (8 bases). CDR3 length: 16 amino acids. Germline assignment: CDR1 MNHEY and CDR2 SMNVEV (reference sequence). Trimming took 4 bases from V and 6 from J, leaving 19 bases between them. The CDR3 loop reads CASSSYDRGGTNEQFF. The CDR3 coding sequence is TGTGCCAGCAGTTCGTATGACAGGGGAGGGACCAATGAGCAGTTCTTC.

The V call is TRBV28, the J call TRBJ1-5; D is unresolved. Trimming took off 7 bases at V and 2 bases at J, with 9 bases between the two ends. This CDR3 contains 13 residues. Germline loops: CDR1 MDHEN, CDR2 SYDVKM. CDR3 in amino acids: CASKVGGNQPQHF. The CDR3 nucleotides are TGTGCCAGCAAAGTCGGGGGCAATCAGCCCCAGCATTTT.

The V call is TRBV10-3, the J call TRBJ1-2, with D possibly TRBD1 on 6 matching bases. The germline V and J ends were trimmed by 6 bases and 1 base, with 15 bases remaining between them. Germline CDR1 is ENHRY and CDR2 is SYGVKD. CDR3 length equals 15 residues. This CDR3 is CAIRAGELGNYGYTF. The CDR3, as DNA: TGTGCCATCAGGGCAGGGGAATTAGGTAACTATGGCTACACCTTC.

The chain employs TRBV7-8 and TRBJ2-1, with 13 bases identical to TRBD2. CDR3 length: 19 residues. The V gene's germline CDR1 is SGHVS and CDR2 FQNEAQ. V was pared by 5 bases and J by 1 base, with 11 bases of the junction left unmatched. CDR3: CASSTLLAGGPRSYNEQFF. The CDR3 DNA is TGTGCCAGCAGCACCCTACTAGCGGGAGGGCCCAGGTCCTACAATGAGCAGTTCTTC.

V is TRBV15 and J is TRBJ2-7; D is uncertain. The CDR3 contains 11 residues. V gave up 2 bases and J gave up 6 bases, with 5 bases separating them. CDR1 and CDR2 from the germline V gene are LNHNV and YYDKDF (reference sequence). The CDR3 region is CATSRRGEQYF. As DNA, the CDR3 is TGTGCCACCAGCAGACGAGGCGAGCAGTACTTC. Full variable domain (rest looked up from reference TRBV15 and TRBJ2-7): DAMVIQNPRYQVTQFGKPVTLSCSQTLNHNVMYWYQQKSSQAPKLLFHYYDKDFNNEADTPDNFQSRRPNTSFCFLDIRSPGLGDTAMYLCATSRRGEQYFGPGTRLTVT.

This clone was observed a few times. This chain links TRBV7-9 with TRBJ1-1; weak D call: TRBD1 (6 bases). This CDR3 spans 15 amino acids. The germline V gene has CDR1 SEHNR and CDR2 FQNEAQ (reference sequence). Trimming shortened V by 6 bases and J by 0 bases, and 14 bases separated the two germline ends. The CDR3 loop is CASRQYRDMNTEAFF. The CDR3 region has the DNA TGTGCCAGCAGGCAATATCGGGACATGAACACTGAAGCTTTCTTT.

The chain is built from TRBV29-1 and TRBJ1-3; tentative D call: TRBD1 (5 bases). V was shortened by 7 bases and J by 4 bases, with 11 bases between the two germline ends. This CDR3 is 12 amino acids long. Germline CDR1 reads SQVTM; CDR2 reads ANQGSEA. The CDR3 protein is CSAGLRGNTIYF. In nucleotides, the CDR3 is TGCAGCGCAGGGCTTCGGGGAAACACCATATATTTT.

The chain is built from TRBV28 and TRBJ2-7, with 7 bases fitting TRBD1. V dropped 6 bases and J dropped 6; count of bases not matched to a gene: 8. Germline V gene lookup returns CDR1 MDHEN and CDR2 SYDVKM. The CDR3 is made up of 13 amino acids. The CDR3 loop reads CASRRQGRAEQYF. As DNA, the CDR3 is TGTGCCAGCAGAAGACAGGGACGAGCCGAGCAGTACTTC.

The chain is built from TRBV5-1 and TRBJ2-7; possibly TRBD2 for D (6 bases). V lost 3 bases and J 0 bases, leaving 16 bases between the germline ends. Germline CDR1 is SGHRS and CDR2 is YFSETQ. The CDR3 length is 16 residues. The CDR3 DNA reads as TGCGCCAGCAGCTCTCCTTTAGCGGAGAGCTCCTACGAGCAGTACTTC. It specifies CASSSPLAESSYEQYF.